Listed below are T cell receptor beta chains from one sample, sequenced in a study of spatial heterogeneity in lung cancer. TCRdb independently ran MiXCR on the 5' RACE reads; one entry per CDR3 protein. The table lists approximately 17,000 distinct CDR3 sequences, 6% to 9% of them singletons. Here the sequenced sample was lung tumor tissue, taken at surgery. Source of these receptors: a male donor with early-stage non-small cell lung cancer. The CDR3 runs from the conserved cysteine through the conserved F or W. The D gene is left open where the match is weak. Clone size, where shown, is once, few, many, or a class for clones that have expanded.

V,size,J,D,DNA,CDR3
TRBV6-1,few,TRBJ1-1,.,TGTGCCAGCAGCCCCAGAATGGGGGGTAACACTGAAGCTTTCTTT,CASSPRMGGNTEAFF
TRBV4-2,.,TRBJ2-7,TRBD2,TGTGCCAGCAGCCAAGGCTTGACTAGCGGGGGGGCCGAAGACGAGCAGTACTTC,CASSQGLTSGGAEDEQYF
TRBV7-8,medium-sized,TRBJ1-3,.,TGTGCCAGCAGTTACGGGGTGGACCACTCTGGAAACACCATATATTTT,CASSYGVDHSGNTIYF
TRBV18,many,TRBJ1-1,.,TGTGCCAGCTCACTCCTCAGCGAGAACACTGAAGCTTTCTTT,CASSLLSENTEAFF
TRBV6-5,many,TRBJ1-1,.,TGTGCCAGCAGTTACTCGGAGTTCACTGAAGCTTTCTTT,CASSYSEFTEAFF
TRBV6-5,many,TRBJ2-1,.,TGTGCCAGCAGGTACCAATTAAGCTCCTACAATGAGCAGTTCTTC,CASRYQLSSYNEQFF
TRBV5-5,few,TRBJ2-5,TRBD1,TGTGCCAGCAGCCCACGGGACAGACAAGAGACCCAGTACTTC,CASSPRDRQETQYF
TRBV2,many,TRBJ1-1,.,TGTGCCAGCAGTGATGACAGGAGGATGAACACTGAAGCTTTCTTT,CASSDDRRMNTEAFF
TRBV4-2,.,TRBJ2-5,TRBD2,TGTGCCAGCAGCCAAGATGGAGGGACTAGTCTAGCAAAGACCCAGTACTTC,CASSQDGGTSLAKTQYF
TRBV6-1,many,TRBJ2-2,.,TGTGCCAGCAGGGACGGCGCCGGGGAGCTGTTTTTT,CASRDGAGELFF
TRBV7-2,.,TRBJ1-5,.,TGTGCCAGCAGCAGGGAATTCGATCAGCCCCAGCATTTT,CASSREFDQPQHF
TRBV11-2,few,TRBJ1-2,.,TGTGCCAGCAGCTCCCAGTGGAGCACTGGCGACACCTTC,CASSSQWSTGDTF
TRBV6-5,.,TRBJ2-1,TRBD1,TGTGCCAGCAAAGGACAGGGGGCCGATGAGCAGTTCTTC,CASKGQGADEQFF
TRBV28,many,TRBJ1-4,.,TGTGCCAGCAGTCCCCTCCCGATTGGGGGTATTTACGAAAAACTGTTTTTT,CASSPLPIGGIYEKLFF
TRBV4-3,many,TRBJ1-2,.,TGCGCCAGCAGCCAAGTGGCCAGGCCGATCACTCGGAGCTATGGCTACACCTTC,CASSQVARPITRSYGYTF
TRBV28,.,TRBJ2-3,.,TGTGCCAGTTTACTGGGGTCCACAGATACGCAGTATTTT,CASLLGSTDTQYF
TRBV6-6,.,TRBJ2-1,TRBD2,TGTGCCAGCAGTTACTCGAGCGGGGGGGCGGTCAATGAGCAGTTCTTC,CASSYSSGGAVNEQFF
TRBV7-2,large,TRBJ1-3,TRBD1,TGTGCCAGCAGCTCCCGGGACAGCCCCTTCGGAAACACCATATATTTT,CASSSRDSPFGNTIYF
TRBV27,many,TRBJ1-6,.,TGTGCCAGCAGTTTAATCCTCGGGGGTAATTCACCCCTCCACTTT,CASSLILGGNSPLHF
TRBV6-5,few,TRBJ2-2,TRBD1,TGTGCCAGCAGTTACCGTTATGTCCGGACAGGGGGTGACACCGGGGAGCTGTTTTTT,CASSYRYVRTGGDTGELFF
TRBV7-2,medium-sized,TRBJ2-3,.,TGTGCCAGCAGCTTAGACCCCGCAATGGATACGCAGTATTTT,CASSLDPAMDTQYF
TRBV28,medium-sized,TRBJ1-2,.,TGTGCCAGCAGTCGGACGGAGGGCTACACCTTC,CASSRTEGYTF
TRBV5-6,few,TRBJ2-1,TRBD1,TGTGCCAGCAACCGACAGGGGGCCAATGAGCAGTTCTTC,CASNRQGANEQFF
TRBV6-2/TRBV6-3,medium-sized,TRBJ1-5,TRBD1,TGTGCCAGCAGTTACTGGAGAGGGACAGGGGAAGGACAGCCCCAGCATTTT,CASSYWRGTGEGQPQHF
TRBV18,few,TRBJ1-5,.,TGTGCCAGCTCCTTAGAGAATCAGCCCCAGCATTTT,CASSLENQPQHF
TRBV6-5,.,TRBJ2-7,.,TGTGCCAGCAGGCTCTCGAGAATGGGGGGCTCCTACGAGCAGTACTTC,CASRLSRMGGSYEQYF
TRBV9,many,TRBJ1-1,.,TGTGCCAGCAGCCCCACTTTTCCGCAGGGCGAGGGCGAAGCTTTCTTT,CASSPTFPQGEGEAFF
TRBV18,few,TRBJ1-2,TRBD1,TGTGCCAGCTCACCGGACAGGGTCAATGGCTACACCTTC,CASSPDRVNGYTF
TRBV28,medium-sized,TRBJ1-2,TRBD1,TGTGCCAGCAGTTCGCCGGGACAGAAGAACTATGGCTACACCTTC,CASSSPGQKNYGYTF
TRBV4-1,many,TRBJ2-7,TRBD1,TGCGCCAGCAGCCAAGATGCCCTCCTACAGGGGGCCTACGAGCAGTACTTC,CASSQDALLQGAYEQYF
TRBV28,many,TRBJ1-4,.,TGTGCCAGCAGTTGGAGGGGGGAGGAAAAACTGTTTTTT,CASSWRGEEKLFF
TRBV7-9,many,TRBJ2-5,.,TGTGCCAGCAGCCGTAACTCACTTTCGGAGACCCAGTACTTC,CASSRNSLSETQYF
TRBV25-1,few,TRBJ2-1,TRBD2,TGTGCCAGCAGTGACTCCCTCGGCGGGGGGTCCTACAATGAGCAGTTCTTC,CASSDSLGGGSYNEQFF
TRBV28,.,TRBJ2-3,.,TGTGCCAGCAGTCCGCAGGTTACGCAGTATTTT,CASSPQVTQYF
TRBV7-6,.,TRBJ1-2,TRBD1,TGTGCCAGCAGCCCGACAGGGGGACAACCTCTCTATGGCTACACCTTC,CASSPTGGQPLYGYTF
TRBV10-2,many,TRBJ1-1,.,TGCGCCAGCAGTGTTTCAGGCGTTATGAACACTGAAGCTTTCTTT,CASSVSGVMNTEAFF
TRBV5-1,few,TRBJ2-1,.,TGCGCCAGCGCGCCAGGGGACTACAATGAGCAGTTCTTC,CASAPGDYNEQFF
TRBV12-3/TRBV12-4,.,TRBJ2-5,.,TGTGCCAGCAGTTCCGGGACCGTGGAGACCCAGTACTTC,CASSSGTVETQYF
TRBV10-1,.,TRBJ1-6,.,TGCGCCAGCAGTGCCGGGACGGGGAATAATTCACCCCTCCACTTT,CASSAGTGNNSPLHF